This T cell receptor (beta chain) was identified in a study of naive and memory T cell subsets. An equimolar mix of two oligonucleotides served as the beta constant-region primer for TRBC1 and TRBC2. Ligated cDNA was amplified by four rounds of PCR with nested alpha and beta constant-region primers and SP2. TCRdb processed the UMI-ligation and nested PCR reads anew with MiXCR; each CDR3 protein has one entry. The sample yields 120,000 to 150,000 distinct CDR3 sequences, 17% seen once. Trimming at V came to 4 bases and at J to 4 bases, leaving 6 bases not matched to a gene. The CDR3 has 15 residues. Per the germline V gene, CDR1 is SGHDN and CDR2 is FVKESK.

This sequence joins TRBV14 and TRBJ2-7, with 11 bases identical to TRBD2. This TCR derives from a human donor in good health. The specimen was naive CD4+ T cells from blood. The CDR3 reads CASSLRTSGLYEQYF. The CDR3 DNA reads TGTGCCAGCAGCCTCCGGACTAGCGGGCTTTACGAGCAGTACTTC.